This is a list of T cell receptor beta chains from one sample in a study of control samples from healthy donors and cancer patients. Sequencing used immunoSEQ multiplex PCR; TCRdb keeps in-frame clones, though not all of them. This sample has about 130,000 clones; 85% to 95% occur once, and the top ten carry more than 1.5%. Input material: PBMCs. The receptors here all came from a man aged 45-65 years with head and neck cancer. CDR3s include the opening cysteine and the closing phenylalanine or tryptophan. Each record gives: J gene, V gene, D gene, CDR3 DNA, CDR3 protein. A D gene is named only where the DNA matches it firmly.

J: TRBJ1-4
V: TRBV5-5
D: TRBD1
DNA: TGTGCCAGCAGCTTGATGGGACAGGGGAATGAAAAACTGTTTTTT
CDR3: CASSLMGQGNEKLFF

J: TRBJ2-5
V: TRBV5-1
D: TRBD2
DNA: TGCGCCAGCAGCCGGGAGGGGGAGACCCAGTACTTC
CDR3: CASSREGETQYF

J: TRBJ1-5
V: TRBV4-1
D: -
DNA: TGCGCCAGCAGCCAAGATCGGGCAGGGTACCAGCCCCAGCATTTT
CDR3: CASSQDRAGYQPQHF

J: TRBJ1-5
V: TRBV5-1
D: TRBD1
DNA: TGCGCCAGCAGCTTGGGCCCGACAGGGGTTAATCAGCCCCAGCATTTT
CDR3: CASSLGPTGVNQPQHF

J: TRBJ1-4
V: TRBV4-1
D: -
DNA: TGCGCCAGCAGCCAAGAGGGGGCGCGTTTGGCTAATGAAAAACTGTTTTTT
CDR3: CASSQEGARLANEKLFF

J: TRBJ1-1
V: TRBV5-1
D: -
DNA: TGCGCCAGCAGCTCGAAAAAGACACCGAACACTGAAGCTTTCTTT
CDR3: CASSSKKTPNTEAFF

J: TRBJ2-5
V: TRBV6-4
D: -
DNA: TGTGCCAGCAGTGAATACCCCGTTGGGCAGGGAGTCCAAGAGACCCAGTACTTC
CDR3: CASSEYPVGQGVQETQYF

J: TRBJ2-5
V: TRBV5-3
D: -
DNA: TGTGCCAGAAGCGCGGCGGGGGAGACCCAGTACTTC
CDR3: CARSAAGETQYF

J: TRBJ1-1
V: TRBV4-3
D: -
DNA: TGCGCCAGCAAAAAAAATGGGGGGCGGACTGAAGCTTTCTTT
CDR3: CASKKNGGRTEAFF

J: TRBJ1-2
V: TRBV29-1
D: -
DNA: TGCAGCGTTGACTACGGCTATGGCTACACCTTC
CDR3: CSVDYGYGYTF

J: TRBJ1-1
V: TRBV29-1
D: -
DNA: TGCAGCGTTGCAACAGGTTACACTGAAGCTTTCTTT
CDR3: CSVATGYTEAFF

J: TRBJ2-5
V: TRBV7-2
D: -
DNA: TGTGCCAGCAACTTATTCGGACAGCAAGAGACCCAGTACTTC
CDR3: CASNLFGQQETQYF

J: TRBJ2-3
V: TRBV9
D: -
DNA: TGTGCCAGCAGCGTAGCTCTGGGGGTGGGAGAGGATACGCAGTATTTT
CDR3: CASSVALGVGEDTQYF

J: TRBJ2-2
V: TRBV2
D: -
DNA: TGTGCCAGTAGTGAAGGCCTGCGAATCACCGGGGAGCTGTTTTTT
CDR3: CASSEGLRITGELFF

J: TRBJ1-6
V: TRBV4-1
D: -
DNA: TGCGCCAGCAGCCCGGGCCGACCTATGATTTCACCCCTCCACTTT
CDR3: CASSPGRPMISPLHF

J: TRBJ2-5
V: TRBV24-1
D: -
DNA: TGTGCCACCAGTGACCCTGGACCGCTGGGGGAAGAGACCCAGTACTTC
CDR3: CATSDPGPLGEETQYF

J: TRBJ2-6
V: TRBV7-9
D: -
DNA: TGTGCCAGCAGCCAAGGGCTTATCGGCGGGGGCCTGCTAACTTTC
CDR3: CASSQGLIGGGLLTF

J: TRBJ2-3
V: TRBV19
D: TRBD2
DNA: TGTGCCAGTAGTTTCGGACTAGGTACAGATACGCAGTATTTT
CDR3: CASSFGLGTDTQYF